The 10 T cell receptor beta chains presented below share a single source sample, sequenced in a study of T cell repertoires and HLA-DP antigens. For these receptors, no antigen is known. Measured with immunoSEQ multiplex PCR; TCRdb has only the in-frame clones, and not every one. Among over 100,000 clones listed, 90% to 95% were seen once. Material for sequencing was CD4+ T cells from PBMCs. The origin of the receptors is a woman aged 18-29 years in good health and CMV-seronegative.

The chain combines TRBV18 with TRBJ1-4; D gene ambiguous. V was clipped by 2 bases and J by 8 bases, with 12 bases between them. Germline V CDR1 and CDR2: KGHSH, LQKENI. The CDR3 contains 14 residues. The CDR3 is CASSPSSYEEKLFF. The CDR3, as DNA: TGTGCCAGCTCACCATCTTCATATGAGGAAAAACTGTTTTTT.

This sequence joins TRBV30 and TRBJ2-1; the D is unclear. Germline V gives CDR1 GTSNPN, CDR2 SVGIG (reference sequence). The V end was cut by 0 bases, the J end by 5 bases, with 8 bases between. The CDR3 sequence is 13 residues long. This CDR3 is CAWSVGWDNEQFF. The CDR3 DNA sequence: TGTGCCTGGAGTGTCGGCTGGGACAATGAGCAGTTCTTC.

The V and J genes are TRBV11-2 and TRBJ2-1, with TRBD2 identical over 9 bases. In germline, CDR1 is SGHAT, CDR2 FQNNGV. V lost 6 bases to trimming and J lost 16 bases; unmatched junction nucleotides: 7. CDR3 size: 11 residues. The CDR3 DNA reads TGTGCCAGCAGTGCCGGGACTAGCTCTTTCTTC. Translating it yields CASSAGTSSFF. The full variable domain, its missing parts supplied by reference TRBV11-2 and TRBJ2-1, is EAGVAQSPRYKIIEKRQSVAFWCNPISGHATLYWYQQILGQGPKLLIQFQNNGVVDDSQLPKDRFSAERLKGVDSTLKIQPAKLEDSAVYLCASSAGTSSFFGPGTRLTVL.

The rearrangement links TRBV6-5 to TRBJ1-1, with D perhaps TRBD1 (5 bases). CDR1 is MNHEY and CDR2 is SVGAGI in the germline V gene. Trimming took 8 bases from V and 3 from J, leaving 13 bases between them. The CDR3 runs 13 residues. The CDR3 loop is CASGRVSYTEAFF. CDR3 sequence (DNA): TGTGCCAGCGGCAGGGTATCTTACACTGAAGCTTTCTTT.

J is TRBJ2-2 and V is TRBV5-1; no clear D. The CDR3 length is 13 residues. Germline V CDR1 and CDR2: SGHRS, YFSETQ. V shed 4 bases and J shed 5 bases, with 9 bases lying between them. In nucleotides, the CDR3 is TGCGCCAGCAGCCTGCGACCGACCGGGGAGCTGTTTTTT. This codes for CASSLRPTGELFF. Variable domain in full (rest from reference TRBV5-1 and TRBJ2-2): KAGVTQTPRYLIKTRGQQVTLSCSPISGHRSVSWYQQTPGQGLQFLFEYFSETQRNKGNFPGRFSGRQFSNSRSEMNVSTLELGDSALYLCASSLRPTGELFFGEGSRLTVL.

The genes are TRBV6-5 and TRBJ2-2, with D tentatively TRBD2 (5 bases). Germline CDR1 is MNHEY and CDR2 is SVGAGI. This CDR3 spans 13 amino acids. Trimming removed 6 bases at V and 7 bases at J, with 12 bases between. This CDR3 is CASSLLLVGELFF. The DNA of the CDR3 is TGTGCCAGCAGCCTATTACTAGTCGGGGAGCTGTTTTTT.

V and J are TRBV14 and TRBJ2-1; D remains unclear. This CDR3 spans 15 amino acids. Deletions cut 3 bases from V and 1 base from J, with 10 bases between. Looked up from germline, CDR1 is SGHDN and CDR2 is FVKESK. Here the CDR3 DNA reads TGTGCCAGCAGCCATGACATCGGGTCCTACAATGAGCAGTTCTTC. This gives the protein CASSHDIGSYNEQFF.

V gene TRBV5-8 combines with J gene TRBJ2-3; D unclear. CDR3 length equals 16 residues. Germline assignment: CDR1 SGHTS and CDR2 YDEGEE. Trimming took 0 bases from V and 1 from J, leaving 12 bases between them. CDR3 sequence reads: CASSLGSNRGTDTQYF. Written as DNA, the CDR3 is TGTGCCAGCAGCTTGGGGTCTAACCGGGGCACAGATACGCAGTATTTT.

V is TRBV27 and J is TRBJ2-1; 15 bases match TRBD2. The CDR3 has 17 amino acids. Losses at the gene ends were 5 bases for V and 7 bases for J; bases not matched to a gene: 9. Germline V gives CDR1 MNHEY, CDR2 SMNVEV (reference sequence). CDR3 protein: CASSPLPGLAGGNEQFF. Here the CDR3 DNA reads TGTGCCAGCAGTCCCCTCCCTGGACTAGCGGGAGGGAATGAGCAGTTCTTC.

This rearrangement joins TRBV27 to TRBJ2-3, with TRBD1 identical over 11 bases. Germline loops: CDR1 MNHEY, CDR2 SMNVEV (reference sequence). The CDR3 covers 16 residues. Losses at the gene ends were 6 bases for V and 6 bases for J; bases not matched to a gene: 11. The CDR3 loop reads CASRPFRDRGGDTQYF. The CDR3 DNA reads TGTGCCAGCAGACCCTTCCGGGACAGGGGGGGGGATACGCAGTATTTT.